The 26 T cell receptor beta chains reported below all come from one sample, sequenced in a study of blood T cell repertoires in COVID-19. Profiling relied on immunoSEQ multiplex PCR, and the TCRdb table lists in-frame clones only, not all of them. The top ten clones hold about 4.1% of a sample with just over 300,000 clones, about nine tenths of them seen once. Specimen: PBMCs or T cells enriched from blood (not recorded which). All receptors come from a man younger than 45 who had recovered from COVID-19.

The rearrangement links TRBV15 to TRBJ2-1, with a weak D call TRBD2 (7 bases). The CDR3 is 15 residues long. V lost 7 bases, J lost 2 bases, and 15 bases lay in between. The germline gives CDR1 LNHNV, CDR2 YYDKDF (reference sequence). CDR3 in amino acids: CATNYGGLAYNEQFF. In DNA, the CDR3 is TGTGCCACCAATTACGGGGGGCTCGCCTACAATGAGCAGTTCTTC.

This rearrangement joins TRBV6-4 to TRBJ2-4; D perhaps matches TRBD2 (6 bases). This CDR3 comprises 14 residues. The V end lost 2 bases, the J end lost 6 bases, and 11 bases lay between the germline ends. CDR1 and CDR2 from the germline V gene are MRHNA and SNTAGT. The CDR3 reads CASSDRERVNIQYF. The CDR3, as DNA: TGTGCCAGCAGTGACCGGGAGAGGGTAAACATTCAGTACTTC.

This clone was detected once. The V call is TRBV7-2, the J call TRBJ2-7, with 9 bases fitting TRBD1. From germline, CDR1 is SGHTA and CDR2 FQGNSA. The V gene end was trimmed by 5 bases and the J gene end by 5 bases; junction bases not matched to a gene: 4. This CDR3 comprises 13 residues. CDR3 DNA sequence: TGTGCCAGCAGCCTCCGGGACAGGGACGAGCAGTACTTC. As protein: CASSLRDRDEQYF.

V and J are TRBV11-2 and TRBJ2-1, with a tentative D call TRBD2 (6 bases). Germline V lookup: CDR1 SGHAT, CDR2 FQNNGV. Trimming took off 6 bases at V and 6 bases at J, with 12 bases between the two ends. The CDR3 runs 13 residues. CDR3 in amino acids: CASRAGSSNEQFF. The CDR3 region has the DNA TGTGCCAGCAGAGCGGGCAGTAGCAATGAGCAGTTCTTC. Complete variable domain (other parts from reference TRBV11-2 and TRBJ2-1): EAGVAQSPRYKIIEKRQSVAFWCNPISGHATLYWYQQILGQGPKLLIQFQNNGVVDDSQLPKDRFSAERLKGVDSTLKIQPAKLEDSAVYLCASRAGSSNEQFFGPGTRLTVL.

The chain is built from TRBV25-1 and TRBJ1-6; TRBD1 might be the D (5 bases). The CDR3 sequence is 16 residues long. Trimming cost V 1 base and J 7 bases, with 14 bases left between them. Per the germline V gene, CDR1 is MGHDK and CDR2 is SYGVNS. This CDR3 is CASSESMGGRNSPLHF. CDR3 DNA: TGTGCCAGCAGTGAATCCATGGGGGGAAGGAATTCACCCCTCCACTTT.

V gene TRBV15 combines with J gene TRBJ2-3; TRBD2 aligns across 8 bases. V trimming: 1 base; J trimming: 2 bases; junction bases outside the gene matches: 5. This CDR3 region has 16 residues. Per the germline V gene, CDR1 is LNHNV and CDR2 is YYDKDF (reference sequence). The CDR3 DNA reads as TGTGCCACCAGCAGAGGCCTAGCGGGCCTCACAGATACGCAGTATTTT. It is translated as CATSRGLAGLTDTQYF.

The chain employs TRBV14 and TRBJ1-2, with D perhaps TRBD1 (6 bases). V was pared by 4 bases and J by 8 bases, with 20 bases between. CDR1 is SGHDN, CDR2 FVKESK, per germline. The CDR3 covers 15 residues. This CDR3 is CASSPRIRGFGGYTF. Here the CDR3 DNA reads TGTGCCAGCAGCCCCCGGATCAGGGGCTTCGGAGGCTACACCTTC.

For this clone: At the DNA level, this CDR3 is encoded by other sequences in the same sample as well. CDR3 DNA sequence: TGCGCCAGCAGCCTACAGGGAAGCTATGGCTACACCTTC. Its translation: CASSLQGSYGYTF. The chain combines TRBV5-1 with TRBJ1-2, with D possibly TRBD1 on 6 matching bases. This CDR3 comprises 13 residues. Germline values: CDR1 SGHRS, CDR2 YFSETQ. With 4 bases removed from V and 4 bases from J, the gap between germline ends came to 11 bases.

This clone appeared a few times. The V and J genes are TRBV18 and TRBJ2-2, with 10 positions matching TRBD1. Germline trimming cut 5 bases from V and 4 bases from J; bases unmatched to any gene: 1. Germline values: CDR1 KGHSH, CDR2 LQKENI. The CDR3 covers 14 residues. CDR3 sequence reads: CASSWTGGTGELFF. The CDR3 DNA reads TGTGCCAGCTCATGGACAGGGGGCACCGGGGAGCTGTTTTTT.

The chain links TRBV6-2 or TRBV6-3 to TRBJ2-7; TRBD2 matches at 9 bases. V shed 4 bases, J shed 2 bases, and the junction held 12 bases outside the gene matches. This CDR3 is 17 amino acids long. CDR1 is MNHEY, CDR2 SVGEGT, per germline. Here the CDR3 reads CASSSPRVAGDPYEQYF. The CDR3 DNA reads TGTGCCAGCAGTTCCCCACGAGTAGCGGGAGACCCCTACGAGCAGTACTTC.

V usage is TRBV28 and J usage is TRBJ1-5; D remains ambiguous. Per the germline V gene, CDR1 is MDHEN and CDR2 is SYDVKM. Between the trimmed V and J ends, which lost 5 bases and 7 bases, there was a span of 12 bases. The CDR3 spans 13 residues. CDR3 DNA: TGTGCCAGCAGTCCAACATACCAGCAGCCCCAGCATTTT. Protein: CASSPTYQQPQHF.

The rearrangement links TRBV28 to TRBJ1-5; 7 bases are shared with TRBD1. Per the germline V gene, CDR1 is MDHEN and CDR2 is SYDVKM. The ends lost 4 bases at V and 4 bases at J; junction bases unmatched: 13. The CDR3 sequence is 17 residues long. In nucleotides, the CDR3 is TGTGCCAGCAGTTCCGGGGGGGGAGACAGGGTTAATCAGCCCCAGCATTTT. Amino acids: CASSSGGGDRVNQPQHF. Filled out from reference TRBV28 and TRBJ1-5, the complete variable domain reads DVKVTQSSRYLVKRTGEKVFLECVQDMDHENMFWYRQDPGLGLRLIYFSYDVKMKEKGDIPEGYSVSREKKERFSLILESASTNQTSMYLCASSSGGGDRVNQPQHFGDGTRLSIL.

This clone was recorded once. The gene calls are TRBV6-5 and TRBJ2-5; 9 bases are shared with TRBD1. Germline-derived CDR1 and CDR2 are MNHEY and SVGAGI. Trimming took 7 bases from V and 5 from J; bases not matched to a gene: 11. This CDR3 region has 15 residues. CDR3 nucleotide sequence: TGTGCCAGCATGTTCTCGACAGGGGGGAGTGAGACCCAGTACTTC. Translating it yields CASMFSTGGSETQYF.

The rearrangement links TRBV5-1 to TRBJ2-4, with 12 bases that match TRBD2. Trimming cost V 0 bases and J 6 bases; bases outside gene matches: 4. This CDR3 is 16 amino acids long. CDR1 and CDR2 (germline): SGHRS, YFSETQ. CDR3 sequence reads: CASSLGLAGAGNIQYF. For the CDR3, the DNA is TGCGCCAGCAGCTTGGGACTAGCGGGGGCGGGAAACATTCAGTACTTC.

The chain couples TRBV7-6 to TRBJ2-1, with 10 nucleotides matching TRBD2. With 1 base clipped from V and 4 bases from J, the junction kept 1 base outside the gene matches. The germline V gene has CDR1 SGHVS and CDR2 FNYEAQ. The CDR3 consists of 15 residues. CDR3 nucleotides: TGTGCCAGCAGCTTAGAAGCGGGAGGGTACAATGAGCAGTTCTTC. This gives the protein CASSLEAGGYNEQFF.

Only a few counts were recorded for this clone. The gene calls are TRBV2 and TRBJ2-2; a possible D gene is TRBD2 (6 bases). The germline V gene encodes CDR1 SNHLY and CDR2 FYNNEI. V was pared by 1 base and J by 3 bases, with 12 bases between. The CDR3 has 16 amino acids. DNA of the CDR3: TGTGCCAGCAGTGAAGGAACTAGCTCGGACACCGGGGAGCTGTTTTTT. This sequence encodes CASSEGTSSDTGELFF. Variable domain in full (rest from reference TRBV2 and TRBJ2-2): EPEVTQTPSHQVTQMGQEVILRCVPISNHLYFYWYRQILGQKVEFLVSFYNNEISEKSEIFDDQFSVERPDGSNFTLKIRSTKLEDSAMYFCASSEGTSSDTGELFFGEGSRLTVL.

The rearrangement links TRBV12-5 to TRBJ1-1; D is perhaps TRBD1 (5 bases). The CDR3 loop spans 12 amino acids. CDR1 and CDR2 (germline): LGHNT, FRNRAP. V dropped 1 base and J dropped 8 bases, with 8 bases sitting between them. The CDR3 loop is CASGLAHREAFF. The DNA of the CDR3 is TGTGCTAGTGGTTTGGCCCACAGGGAAGCTTTCTTT.

This chain connects TRBV23-1 to TRBJ2-3, with 12 bases aligning to TRBD1. TRBV23-1 is known as an ORF, though its function is uncertain. The V segment lost 4 bases and the J segment 4 bases; nucleotides outside the gene matches: 15. This CDR3 has 19 amino acids. CDR3 nucleotide sequence: TGCGCCAGCAGTCCCCCAGGTGAGTGGGACAGGGGGCGGTCAGATACGCAGTATTTT. It codes for CASSPPGEWDRGRSDTQYF.

The chain joins TRBV18 to TRBJ2-4, with D possibly being TRBD1 (6 bases). Per the germline V gene, CDR1 is KGHSH and CDR2 is LQKENI. The CDR3 extends over 13 amino acids. Trimming left V 3 bases short and J 6 bases short, with 9 bases between. The CDR3 DNA follows: TGTGCCAGCTCACCCGGACAGATAAACATTCAGTACTTC. Translation: CASSPGQINIQYF.

The chain recombines TRBV3-1 (or the pseudogene TRBV3-2) with TRBJ2-2; 7 bases align to TRBD1. The CDR3 has 14 amino acids. Germline trimming cut 5 bases from V and 5 bases from J; bases unmatched to any gene: 5. Germline loops: CDR1 LGHDT, CDR2 YNNKEL (reference sequence). CDR3 loop: CASSGRQGTGELFF. In DNA, the CDR3 is TGTGCCAGCAGCGGACGACAGGGAACCGGGGAGCTGTTTTTT.

The CDR3 region is CASSYAQGVNEQFF. CDR3 sequence (DNA): TGTGCCAGCAGTTACGCACAGGGAGTCAATGAGCAGTTCTTC. The chain has TRBV6-6 and TRBJ2-1; D is possibly TRBD1 (6 bases). V was pared by 2 bases and J by 6 bases, with 11 bases between. CDR3 length equals 14 residues. CDR1 MNHNY and CDR2 SVGAGI come from the germline V gene (reference sequence).

The chain combines TRBV6-5 with TRBJ1-1, with 8 positions matching TRBD1. Germline V gives CDR1 MNHEY, CDR2 SVGAGI. This CDR3 spans 15 amino acids. Trimming cost V 4 bases and J 5 bases; bases outside gene matches: 9. The CDR3: CASSSAGGVGTEAFF. The CDR3 coding sequence is TGTGCCAGCAGTTCTGCAGGGGGCGTTGGTACTGAAGCTTTCTTT.

The chain links TRBV5-4 to TRBJ1-2; D unclear. CDR3 size: 13 residues. Germline-derived CDR1 and CDR2 are SGHNT and YYREEE (reference sequence). V was pared by 5 bases and J by 4 bases, with 12 bases between. The DNA for the CDR3 is TGTGCCAGCAGAGACACCTCGTTCTATGGCTACACCTTC. It is translated as CASRDTSFYGYTF.

This sequence joins TRBV5-5 and TRBJ2-1, with D maybe TRBD2 (7 bases). Trimming removed 0 bases at V and 5 bases at J, with 18 bases between. Germline loops: CDR1 SGHKS, CDR2 YYEKEE (reference sequence). The CDR3 runs 17 residues. CDR3 protein: CASSLDRGGHTHNEQFF. The CDR3 DNA follows: TGTGCCAGCAGCTTGGATAGGGGGGGACATACCCACAATGAGCAGTTCTTC.

As regards this clone: The sample holds other DNA sequences that translate to the same CDR3. This rearrangement joins TRBV5-1 to TRBJ1-3; D gene ambiguous. Per germline, CDR1 SGHRS and CDR2 YFSETQ. With 0 bases removed from V and 0 bases from J, the gap between germline ends came to 7 bases. The CDR3 covers 15 residues. The CDR3 coding sequence is TGCGCCAGCAGCTTGGAAGGGAGCTCTGGAAACACCATATATTTT. Protein sequence: CASSLEGSSGNTIYF.

The gene calls are TRBV19 and TRBJ1-1; D possibly corresponds to TRBD1 (5 bases). Between the trimmed V and J ends, which lost 6 bases and 5 bases, there was a span of 13 bases. The length of the CDR3 is 13 residues. CDR1 and CDR2 (germline): LNHDA, SQIVND (reference sequence). This CDR3 reads CASSAQGNTEAFF. The CDR3 DNA reads as TGTGCCAGTAGCGCCCAGGGTAATACTGAAGCTTTCTTT.